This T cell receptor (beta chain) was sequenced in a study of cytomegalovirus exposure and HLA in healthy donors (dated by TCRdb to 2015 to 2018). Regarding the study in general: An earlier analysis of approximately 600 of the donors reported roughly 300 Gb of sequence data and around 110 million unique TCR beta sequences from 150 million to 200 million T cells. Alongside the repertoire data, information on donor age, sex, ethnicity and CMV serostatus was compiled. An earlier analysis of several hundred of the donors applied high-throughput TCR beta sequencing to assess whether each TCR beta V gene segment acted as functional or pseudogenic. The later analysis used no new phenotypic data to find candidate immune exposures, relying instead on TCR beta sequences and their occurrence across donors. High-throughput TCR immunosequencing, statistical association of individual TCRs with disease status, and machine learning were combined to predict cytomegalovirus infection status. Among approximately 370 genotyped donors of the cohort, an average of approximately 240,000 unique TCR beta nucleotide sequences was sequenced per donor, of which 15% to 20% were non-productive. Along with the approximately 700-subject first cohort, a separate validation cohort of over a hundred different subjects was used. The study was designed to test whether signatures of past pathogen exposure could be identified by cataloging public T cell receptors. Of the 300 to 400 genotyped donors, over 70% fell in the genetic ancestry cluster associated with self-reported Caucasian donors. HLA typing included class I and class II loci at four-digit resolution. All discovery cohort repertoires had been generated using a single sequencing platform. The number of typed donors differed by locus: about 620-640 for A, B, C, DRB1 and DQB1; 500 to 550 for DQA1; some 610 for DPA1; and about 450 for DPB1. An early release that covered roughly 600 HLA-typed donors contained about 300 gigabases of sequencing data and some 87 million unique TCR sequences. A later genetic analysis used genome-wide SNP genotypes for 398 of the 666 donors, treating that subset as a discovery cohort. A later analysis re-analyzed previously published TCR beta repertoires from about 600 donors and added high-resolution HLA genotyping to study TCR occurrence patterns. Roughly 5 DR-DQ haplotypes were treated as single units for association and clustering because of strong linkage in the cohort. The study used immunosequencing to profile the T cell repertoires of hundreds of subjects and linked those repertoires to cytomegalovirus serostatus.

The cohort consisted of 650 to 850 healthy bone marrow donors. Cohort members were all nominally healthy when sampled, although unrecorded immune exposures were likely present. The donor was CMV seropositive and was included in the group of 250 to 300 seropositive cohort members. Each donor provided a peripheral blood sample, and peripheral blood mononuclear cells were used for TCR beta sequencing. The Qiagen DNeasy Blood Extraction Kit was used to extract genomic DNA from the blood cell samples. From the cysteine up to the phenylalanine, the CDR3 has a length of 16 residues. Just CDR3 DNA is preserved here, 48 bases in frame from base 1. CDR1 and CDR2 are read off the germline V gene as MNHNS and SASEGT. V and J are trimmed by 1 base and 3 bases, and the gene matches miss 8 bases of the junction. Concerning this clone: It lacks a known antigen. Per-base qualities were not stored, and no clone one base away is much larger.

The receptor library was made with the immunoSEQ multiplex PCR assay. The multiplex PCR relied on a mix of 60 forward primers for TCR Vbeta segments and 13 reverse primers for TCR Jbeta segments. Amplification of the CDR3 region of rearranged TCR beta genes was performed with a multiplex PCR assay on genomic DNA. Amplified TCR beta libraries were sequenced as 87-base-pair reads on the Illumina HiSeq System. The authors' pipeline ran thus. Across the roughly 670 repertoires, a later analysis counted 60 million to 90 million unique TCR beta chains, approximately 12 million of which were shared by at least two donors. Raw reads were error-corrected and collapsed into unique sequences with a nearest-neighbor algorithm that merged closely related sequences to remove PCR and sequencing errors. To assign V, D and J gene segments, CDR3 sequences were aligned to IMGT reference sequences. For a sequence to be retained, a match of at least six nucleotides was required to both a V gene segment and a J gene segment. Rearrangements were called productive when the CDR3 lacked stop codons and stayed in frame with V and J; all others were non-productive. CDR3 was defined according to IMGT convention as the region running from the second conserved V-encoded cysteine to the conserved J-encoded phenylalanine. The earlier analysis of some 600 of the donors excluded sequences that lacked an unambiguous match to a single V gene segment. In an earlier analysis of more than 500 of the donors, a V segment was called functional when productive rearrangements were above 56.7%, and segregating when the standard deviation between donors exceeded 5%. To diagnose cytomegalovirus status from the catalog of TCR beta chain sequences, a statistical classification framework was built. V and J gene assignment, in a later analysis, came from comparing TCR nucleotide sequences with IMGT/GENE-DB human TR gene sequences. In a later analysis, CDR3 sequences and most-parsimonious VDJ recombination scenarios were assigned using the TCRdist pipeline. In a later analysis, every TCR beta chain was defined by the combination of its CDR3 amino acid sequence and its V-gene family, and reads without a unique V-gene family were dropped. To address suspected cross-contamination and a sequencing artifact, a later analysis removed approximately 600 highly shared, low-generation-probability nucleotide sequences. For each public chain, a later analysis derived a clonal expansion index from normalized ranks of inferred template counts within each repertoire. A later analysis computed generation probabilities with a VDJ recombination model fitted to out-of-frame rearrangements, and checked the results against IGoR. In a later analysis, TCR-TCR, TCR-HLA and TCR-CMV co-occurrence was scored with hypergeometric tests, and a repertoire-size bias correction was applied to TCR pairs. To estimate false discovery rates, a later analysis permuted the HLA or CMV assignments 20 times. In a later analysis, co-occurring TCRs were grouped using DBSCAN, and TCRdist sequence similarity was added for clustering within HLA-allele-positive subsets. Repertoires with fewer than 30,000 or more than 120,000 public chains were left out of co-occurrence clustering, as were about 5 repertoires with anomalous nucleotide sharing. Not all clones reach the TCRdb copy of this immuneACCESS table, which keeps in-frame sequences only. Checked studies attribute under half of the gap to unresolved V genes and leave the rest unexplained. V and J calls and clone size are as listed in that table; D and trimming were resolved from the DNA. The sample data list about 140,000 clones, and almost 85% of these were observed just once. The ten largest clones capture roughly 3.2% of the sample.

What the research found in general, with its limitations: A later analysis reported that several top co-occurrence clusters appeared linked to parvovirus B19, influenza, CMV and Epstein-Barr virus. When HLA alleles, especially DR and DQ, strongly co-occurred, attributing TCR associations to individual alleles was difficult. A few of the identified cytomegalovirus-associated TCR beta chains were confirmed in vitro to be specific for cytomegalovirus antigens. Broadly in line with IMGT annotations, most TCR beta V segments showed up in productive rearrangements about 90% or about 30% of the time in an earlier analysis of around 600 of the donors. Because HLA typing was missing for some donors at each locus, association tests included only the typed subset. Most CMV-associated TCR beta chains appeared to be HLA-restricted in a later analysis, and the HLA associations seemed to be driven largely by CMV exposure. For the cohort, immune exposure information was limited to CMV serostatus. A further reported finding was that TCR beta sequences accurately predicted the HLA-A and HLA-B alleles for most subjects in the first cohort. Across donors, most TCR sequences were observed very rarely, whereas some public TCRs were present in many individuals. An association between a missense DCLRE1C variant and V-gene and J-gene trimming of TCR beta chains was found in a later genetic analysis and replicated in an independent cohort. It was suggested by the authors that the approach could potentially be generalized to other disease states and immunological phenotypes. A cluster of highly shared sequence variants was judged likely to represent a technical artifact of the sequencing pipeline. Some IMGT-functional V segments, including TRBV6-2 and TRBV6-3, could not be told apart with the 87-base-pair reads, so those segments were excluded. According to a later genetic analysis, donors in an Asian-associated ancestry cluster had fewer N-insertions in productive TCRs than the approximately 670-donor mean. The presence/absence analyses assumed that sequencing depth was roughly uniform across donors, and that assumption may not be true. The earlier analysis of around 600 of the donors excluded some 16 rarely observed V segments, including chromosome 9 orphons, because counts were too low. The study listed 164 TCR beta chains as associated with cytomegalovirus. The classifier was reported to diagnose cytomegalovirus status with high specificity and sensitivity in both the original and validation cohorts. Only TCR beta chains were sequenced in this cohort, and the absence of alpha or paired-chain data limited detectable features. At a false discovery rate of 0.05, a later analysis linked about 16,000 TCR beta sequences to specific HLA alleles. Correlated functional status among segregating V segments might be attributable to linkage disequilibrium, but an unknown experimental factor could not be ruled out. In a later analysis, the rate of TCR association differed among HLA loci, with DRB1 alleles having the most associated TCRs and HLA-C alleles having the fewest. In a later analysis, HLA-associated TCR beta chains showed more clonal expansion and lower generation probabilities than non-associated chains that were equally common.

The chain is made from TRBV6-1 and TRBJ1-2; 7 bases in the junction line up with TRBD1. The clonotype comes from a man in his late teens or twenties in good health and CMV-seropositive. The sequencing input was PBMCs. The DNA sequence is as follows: TGTGCCAGCAGTGAAGAGACCTTAGGGACAGACTATGGCTACACCTTC. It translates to CASSEETLGTDYGYTF.